The present entry profiles one T cell receptor (beta chain) with its context. What it binds is unknown. Since a much larger clone is just one base distant, this may be a read error. Germline CDR1 is SGHTA and CDR2 is FQGNSA. This CDR3 is 12 amino acids long. Trimming shortened V by 1 base and J by 2 bases, and 3 bases separated the two germline ends. This sample was taken from a study of T cells in Graves' hyperthyroidism and ophthalmopathy. Study-level information: Peripheral blood draws took place at initial diagnosis, ahead of any treatment.

Investigators excluded patients with uncontrolled infection, other autoimmune disease, pregnancy or lactation. Study results and limitations: Appearing also in blood were most of the thyroid clonotypes expanded above 0.001. Progression to ophthalmopathy was predicted a median of roughly 6.5 months early.

The investigators amplified TCR beta CDR3 regions from RNA transcripts. HTBI primers were used for first-round RT-PCR of the TCR CDR3. TCRdb ran MiXCR on the multiplex PCR reads and lists one entry per CDR3 protein. The sample lists around 240,000 distinct CDR3 sequences, approximately 16% occurring once. The TCR sequence derives from a woman aged 18-29 years with Graves' ophthalmopathy. The material sequenced was blood. The chain is built from TRBV7-2 and TRBJ2-7, with unresolved D. The CDR3 loop is CTSSLEPYEQYF. The CDR3 DNA reads as TGTACCAGCAGCTTAGAACCCTACGAGCAGTACTTC.